This TCR beta chain was documented in a study of CD4 T cells in relation to SARS-CoV-2 and coronaviruses. Overall study results and limits: According to naive versus memory sequencing, detected responses are memory recall, not newly primed. SARS-CoV-2-driven expansion was significantly weaker in crossreactive than monoreactive clones. This crossreactivity analysis covered spike protein alone, no other viral proteins.

Only in-frame clones appear in the TCRdb table, and some are missing; sequencing was by immunoSEQ multiplex PCR. The repertoire includes 9,500 to 13,000 clones, more than 75% of them detected once, and about 2.2% sits in the top ten. The germline V gene has CDR1 LGHDT and CDR2 YNNKEL (reference sequence). CDR3 length: 15 amino acids. With 1 base removed from V and 9 bases from J, the gap between germline ends came to 18 bases. In regard to this clone: Its specificity is unknown.

Specimen: naive CD4+ T cells from PBMCs. Sample subset: naive CD4+ T cells isolated by negative enrichment. V usage is TRBV3-1 (or the pseudogene TRBV3-2) and J usage is TRBJ1-1, with a possible D match to TRBD1 (5 bases). The clonotype was recovered from an adult with COVID-19. In DNA form, the CDR3 reads TGTGCCAGCAGCCAAGTTAGCACAGGTGGGTCCCAAGCTTTCTTT. The encoded protein is CASSQVSTGGSQAFF.